The clone carrying this TCR beta chain was detected ten times or more. Specified time point: blood at routine non-recurrence follow-up after resection. Sequencing covered unsorted whole RNA taken from tumor, nontumor lung or frozen PBMC. TCRdb redid the calling of the 5' RACE reads with MiXCR, one entry per CDR3 protein. Among around 110,000 distinct CDR3 sequences listed, roughly an eighth were seen once. This entry comes from a study of spatial heterogeneity in lung cancer. Germline lookup yields CDR1 SGDLS and CDR2 YYNGEE. V lost 0 bases to trimming and J lost 1 base, with 5 bases between them. This CDR3 spans 15 amino acids.

This specimen was PBMCs, taken at follow-up. V usage is TRBV9 and J usage is TRBJ2-6; no clear D. This TCR came from a male donor with early-stage non-small cell lung cancer. This CDR3 reads CASSVVRSGANVLTF. The CDR3 DNA is TGTGCCAGCAGCGTAGTGAGGTCTGGGGCCAACGTCCTGACTTTC.